This T cell receptor beta chain emerged from a study of lymphopenia after photon versus proton radiotherapy. Using immunoSEQ multiplex PCR, the repertoire was profiled, and TCRdb retains in-frame clones only, with some absent. The sample yields 15,000 to 20,000 clones, more than 85% seen once. The study, taken as a whole, reports: Only patients who died were analyzed for survival; proton advantage is unproven. Post-nadir diversity loss with photons came from oligoclonal expansion, particularly CD8+ Temra cells. Photon-treated patients lost naive T cells and TCR diversity; proton-treated stayed stable.

The CDR3 totals 14 residues. The junction had 2 bases not matched to a gene; V was cut back by 4 bases and J by 5 bases. Germline CDR1 and CDR2: LNHNV and YYDKDF (reference sequence). For this clone: Its antigen is not known.

The TCR comes from an older woman with cholangiocarcinoma. Some clones in this sample may be carry-over from other donors' samples. The chain joins TRBV15 to TRBJ1-6; 7 nucleotides align to TRBD1. Specimen: peripheral blood, collected from a patient treated with proton-based radiotherapy. This CDR3 is CATSITGDNSPLHF. Written as DNA, the CDR3 is TGTGCCACCAGCATTACAGGGGATAATTCACCCCTCCACTTT.